This T cell receptor (beta chain) is from a study of blood T cell repertoires in COVID-19. Study-level background: T cells, B-cell-depleted T cells, or PBMCs provided the cDNA or gDNA that served as material.

Per germline, CDR1 SGHNT and CDR2 YYREEE (reference sequence). V shed 2 bases, J shed 5 bases, and the junction held 9 bases outside the gene matches. There are 15 residues in the CDR3. Grouping used clinical history reported by participants in a survey and questionnaire. Exposed volunteers were people who met a COVID-19 case within 2 weeks before study entry. Original methodology: Estimation of nucleated cell counts was performed using reference gene primer amplification. Assay: immunoSEQ multiplex PCR; the TCRdb copy retains only in-frame clones and omits some. The V and J calls and the clone size are those of that table, but D and trimming were determined from the DNA. The repertoire holds 270,000 or so clones, with approximately 89% as singletons.

The rearrangement uses TRBV5-4 and TRBJ2-7; TRBD2 matches 8 bases. Material for sequencing was PBMCs or T cells enriched from blood (not recorded which). This TCR derives from a middle-aged man who had been exposed to COVID-19. The CDR3 region has the DNA TGTGCCAGCAGCTTTCGGAGCGGGAGTTTAGACGAGCAGTACTTC. Translated, it gives CASSFRSGSLDEQYF.